This TCR beta chain comes out of a study of shared clonotypes between healthy human individuals. Researchers partitioned CD4+ cells into CD45RA+ naive and CD45RA-negative memory subsets. Assay: immunoSEQ multiplex PCR; the TCRdb copy retains only in-frame clones and omits some. In the table there are over 2 million clones, about 90% of which are singletons. Germline-derived CDR1 and CDR2 are LNHDA and SQIVND (reference sequence). CDR3 length: 11 amino acids. Trimming removed 2 bases at V and 8 bases at J, with 5 bases between. The receptor was derived from a man aged 18 to 30 in good health. Some clones in this sample may be carry-over from other donors' samples. This rearrangement joins TRBV19 to TRBJ2-3; D is unresolved. Input material: naive CD4+ T cells from PBMCs. Subset described: CD45RA+ positively selected. In DNA form, the CDR3 reads TGTGCCAGTAGTATACGGTCTACGCAGTATTTT. Protein: CASSIRSTQYF.